The 17 T cell receptor beta chains listed next were all sequenced from one sample in a study of T-cell memory formation after mild COVID-19. MiXCR, applied by TCRdb to the 5' RACE reads, yields one record per CDR3 protein. The sample lists a few hundred thousand distinct CDR3 sequences; about a sixth were seen once. The source material was PBMCs or a T cell subset sorted from them (not recorded which). These receptor sequences come from a man between 18 and 35 years old who had mild COVID-19 (a few samples of this study predate the infection). Cell type and time point are not known.

CDR3 loop: CASSEGPGRGETQYF. The CDR3 DNA sequence: TGTGCCAGCAGTGAAGGCCCCGGGAGGGGAGAGACCCAGTACTTC. The genes are TRBV6-1 and TRBJ2-5; 8 bases are shared with TRBD2. J was trimmed by 4 bases and V by 1 base; bases with no gene match: 5. The CDR3 has 15 residues. Germline V gene sequence: CDR1 MNHNS, CDR2 SASEGT.

This clonotype was found a few times. V is TRBV28 and J is TRBJ2-7; 9 nucleotides line up with TRBD1. V lost 2 bases to trimming and J lost 6 bases; unmatched junction nucleotides: 5. The CDR3 is 14 residues long. The germline CDR1 and CDR2 sequences are MDHEN and SYDVKM. The DNA of the CDR3 is TGTGCCAGCAGTTTAGTGGGACAGGGTGTCGAGCAGTACGTC. This translates into CASSLVGQGVEQYV.

The chain recombines TRBV5-8 with TRBJ2-5; no clear D gene. The CDR3 totals 15 residues. Germline values: CDR1 SGHTS, CDR2 YDEGEE. The ends were cut back, 0 bases at V and 1 base at J, with 10 bases in the middle. The CDR3: CASSLAGRSQETQYF. As DNA, the CDR3 is TGTGCCAGCAGCTTGGCCGGACGGAGCCAAGAGACCCAGTACTTC. The variable domain in full, with the rest retrieved from reference TRBV5-8 and TRBJ2-5, is EAGVTQSPTHLIKTRGQQATLRCSPISGHTSVYWYQQALGLGLQFLLWYDEGEERNRGNFPPRFSGRQFPNYSSELNVNALELEDSALYLCASSLAGRSQETQYFGPGTRLLVL.

This sequence joins TRBV30 and TRBJ1-1; D gene unclear. CDR1 is GTSNPN and CDR2 is SVGIG in the germline V gene (reference sequence). The CDR3 length is 13 residues. V lost 0 bases, J lost 6 bases, and 11 bases lay in between. The CDR3 nucleotides read TGTGCCTGGAGTGTTGAATCTGGATCTGAAGCTTTCTTT. This translates into CAWSVESGSEAFF.

The rearrangement uses TRBV20-1 and TRBJ2-3; no firm D call. This CDR3 region has 14 residues. Germline V lookup: CDR1 DFQATT, CDR2 SNEGSKA (reference sequence). Trimming pared 3 bases from V and 2 bases from J, leaving 12 bases between. This CDR3 reads CSARLVGATDTQYF. The CDR3 DNA follows: TGCAGTGCTAGGCTAGTTGGTGCCACAGATACGCAGTATTTT.

The rearrangement joins TRBV7-9 to TRBJ1-4; TRBD1 is a possible D gene (5 bases). Trimming removed 6 bases from V and 7 bases from J, with 21 bases in between. Germline V gene data show CDR1 as SEHNR and CDR2 as FQNEAQ (reference sequence). The CDR3 runs to 16 residues. This CDR3 reads CASSATRGAGGEKLFF. The DNA for the CDR3 is TGTGCCAGCAGTGCGACAAGGGGAGCGGGAGGTGAAAAACTGTTTTTT.

This clonotype was seen many times. The V gene is TRBV2, the J gene TRBJ2-7; D gene unclear. The CDR3 runs 12 residues. Deletions cut 2 bases from V and 2 bases from J, with 4 bases between. Germline loops: CDR1 SNHLY, CDR2 FYNNEI. The CDR3 DNA is TGTGCCAGCAGTGAATCGGCCTACGAGCAGTACTTC. It translates to CASSESAYEQYF.

This clonotype appeared a few times. The chain uses TRBV20-1 and TRBJ2-5; the D is unclear. CDR1 is DFQATT, CDR2 SNEGSKA, per germline (reference sequence). CDR3 length: 13 amino acids. The germline V and J ends were trimmed by 7 bases and 5 bases, with 17 bases remaining between them. The CDR3 DNA sequence: TGCAGTGTCCCTCGGCTGGGCAGGGAGACCCAGTACTTC. This gives the protein CSVPRLGRETQYF.

V is TRBV7-8 and J is TRBJ2-2, with 10 nucleotides matching TRBD2. Germline CDR1 is SGHVS and CDR2 is FQNEAQ. The CDR3 runs to 18 residues. The V gene end was trimmed by 5 bases and the J gene end by 4 bases; junction bases not matched to a gene: 13. DNA for the CDR3: TGTGCCAGCAGCCCGGGTAGCGGGGGGTCTCGAGGCACCGGGGAGCTGTTTTTT. Translated: CASSPGSGGSRGTGELFF.

The chain joins TRBV6-5 to TRBJ2-2; tentatively, D is TRBD1 (5 bases). The V end lost 4 bases, the J end lost 5 bases, and 14 bases lay between the germline ends. This CDR3 contains 15 residues. Germline CDR1 MNHEY, CDR2 SVGAGI. CDR3 residues: CASSSPRDRTGELFF. The CDR3 DNA reads TGTGCCAGCAGTTCACCCAGGGATAGAACCGGGGAGCTGTTTTTT.

The rearrangement joins TRBV7-9 to TRBJ2-7; D not resolved. V lost 1 base and J lost 5, with 12 bases in between. CDR3 length: 14 amino acids. CDR1 is SEHNR, CDR2 FQNEAQ, per germline (reference sequence). CDR3 residues: CASSLVSGGNEQYF. For the CDR3, the DNA is TGTGCCAGCAGCTTAGTCTCGGGTGGCAACGAGCAGTACTTC. The whole variable domain, filled in from reference TRBV7-9 and TRBJ2-7, reads DTGVSQNPRHKITKRGQNVTFRCDPISEHNRLYWYRQTLGQGPEFLTYFQNEAQLEKSRLLSDRFSAERPKGSFSTLEIQRTEQGDSAMYLCASSLVSGGNEQYFGPGTRLTVT.

This clonotype occurred a few times. The rearrangement uses TRBV5-1 and TRBJ2-7, with D maybe TRBD1 (7 bases). Germline loops: CDR1 SGHRS, CDR2 YFSETQ. The CDR3 is 14 residues long. Trimming cost V 0 bases and J 4 bases, with 11 bases left between them. CDR3 sequence (DNA): TGCGCCAGCAGCTTGGCCAGGGGGGATTACGAGCAGTACTTC. This translates into CASSLARGDYEQYF. Variable domain in full (rest from reference TRBV5-1 and TRBJ2-7): KAGVTQTPRYLIKTRGQQVTLSCSPISGHRSVSWYQQTPGQGLQFLFEYFSETQRNKGNFPGRFSGRQFSNSRSEMNVSTLELGDSALYLCASSLARGDYEQYFGPGTRLTVT.

CDR3 in amino acids: CASSQSRQGAPYEQYV. Written as DNA, the CDR3 is TGCGCCAGCAGTCAATCCCGACAGGGGGCGCCCTACGAGCAGTACGTC. The chain carries TRBV23-1 and TRBJ2-7, with TRBD1 matching 10 bases. TRBV23-1 is marked as an open reading frame, function uncertain. This CDR3 has 16 residues. V lost 0 bases, J lost 2 bases, and 4 bases stayed unmatched.

The table lists this clonotype with a few counts. The chain carries TRBV10-3 and TRBJ2-7, with 8 bases lining up with TRBD2. Germline lookup yields CDR1 ENHRY and CDR2 SYGVKD. The CDR3 is made up of 15 amino acids. Trimming took 2 bases from V and 3 from J; bases not matched to a gene: 6. The DNA for the CDR3 is TGTGCCATCAGTGAGACTAGCGGAGTGGTCTACGAGCAGTACTTC. Translating gives CAISETSGVVYEQYF.

The rearrangement uses TRBV27 and TRBJ2-2, with D perhaps TRBD2 (6 bases). Between the trimmed V and J ends, which lost 3 bases and 3 bases, there was a span of 11 bases. The germline V gene has CDR1 MNHEY and CDR2 SMNVEV (reference sequence). The CDR3 extends over 15 amino acids. The CDR3 region has the DNA TGTGCCAGCAGTTTGGGTCGGGGGTACACCGGGGAGCTGTTTTTT. This sequence encodes CASSLGRGYTGELFF.

There are a few counts of this clonotype. This sequence joins TRBV7-3 and TRBJ1-1, with TRBD1 matching 10 bases. The CDR3 contains 14 residues. Germline CDR1 reads SGHTA; CDR2 reads FQGTGA. Losses at the gene ends were 4 bases for V and 6 bases for J; bases not matched to a gene: 5. CDR3 region: CASSWGQGLSEAFF. The CDR3 DNA sequence: TGTGCCAGCAGCTGGGGACAGGGGTTATCTGAAGCTTTCTTT.

This clonotype was seen a few times. The genes are TRBV7-3 and TRBJ2-1, with 8 bases that match TRBD1. Trimming cost V 5 bases and J 6 bases; bases outside gene matches: 9. The germline CDR1 and CDR2 sequences are SGHTA and FQGTGA. The CDR3 is 15 residues long. In nucleotides, the CDR3 is TGTGCCAGCAGCCTAGGACAGGGTCGTTTCAATGAGCAGTTCTTC. This encodes CASSLGQGRFNEQFF.